Listed below are T cell receptor beta chains from one sample, sequenced in a study of blood T cell repertoires in COVID-19. The repertoire was sequenced with immunoSEQ multiplex PCR; TCRdb's copy has only in-frame clones and lacks some. Among a few hundred thousand clones listed, approximately 89% were seen once. Sequencing used peripheral blood. These receptors originate from a man aged 40-55 years who had recovered from COVID-19. Each CDR3 is given with its conserved first and last residue. The order of the fields is J gene, clone size, D gene, CDR3 length, V gene, CDR3 DNA, CDR3 protein. D genes are given only for firm matches. Some rows have no size entry. The others give once, few or many, or a class for an expanded clone.

TRBJ2-7,.,.,15,TRBV10-1,TGCGCCAGCAGCTCAACAGTATCCACCTCGGGAGAGCAGTACTTC,CASSSTVSTSGEQYF
TRBJ2-1,.,TRBD2,15,TRBV3-1/TRBV3-2,TGTGCCAGCAGCTCTAGCGGGGGCTCCTACAATGAGCAGTTCTTC,CASSSSGGSYNEQFF
TRBJ1-1,once,TRBD1,14,TRBV5-1,TGCGCCAGCAGTCGGGACAGGTGGAACACTGAAGCTTTCTTT,CASSRDRWNTEAFF
TRBJ1-5,.,.,15,TRBV13,TGTGCCAGCAGCTTAGGGGGACAAGGCAATCAGCCCCAGCATTTT,CASSLGGQGNQPQHF
TRBJ1-2,.,.,11,TRBV20-1,TGCAGTGCACTTGGACTCGCTGGCTACACCTTC,CSALGLAGYTF
TRBJ1-6,.,TRBD1,14,TRBV6-2/TRBV6-3,TGTGCCAGCAGCTTCGGGACAGAAGCTTCACCCCTCCACTTT,CASSFGTEASPLHF
TRBJ1-2,few,.,16,TRBV4-2,TGTGCCAGCAGCCAACTGACCCGCGGACAGCTCGAAGGCTACACCTTC,CASSQLTRGQLEGYTF
TRBJ1-6,.,TRBD1,15,TRBV6-5,TGTGCCAGCAGTACCTCAGGGACAGTTAATTCACCCCTCCACTTT,CASSTSGTVNSPLHF
TRBJ2-1,.,.,14,TRBV6-5,TGTGCCAGCAGGGAGTCCGGGACACCCAATGAGCAGTTCTTC,CASRESGTPNEQFF
TRBJ2-7,.,TRBD1,15,TRBV15,TGTGCCACCAGCAAACTAGACAGGGCGAGGAACGAGCAGTACTTC,CATSKLDRARNEQYF